Described below is a single T cell receptor (beta chain) sequence and its context. Its antigen is still unknown. This sample was taken from a study of cytomegalovirus exposure and HLA in healthy donors. Study background: A prior study identified 110 million or so unique TCR beta sequences from about 179 million T cells. Findings and caveats of the study: Being productive about 90% or about 30% of the time was typical of most TCR beta V segments in an earlier analysis. A missense variant in DCLRE1C was later tied to TCR beta V- and J-gene trimming.

CDR1 is GTSNPN, CDR2 SVGIG, per germline (reference sequence). This CDR3 is built from 14 residues. Trimming stripped 0 bases from V and 6 bases from J, with 14 bases between. Researchers ran the PCR with 60 Vbeta and 13 Jbeta primers. Sequencing used immunoSEQ multiplex PCR; TCRdb keeps in-frame clones, though not all of them. The sample lists 130,000 to 150,000 clones, 75% to 90% occurring once. This sequence was found in a woman in her twenties or thirties in good health and CMV-seronegative. The chain carries TRBV30 and TRBJ1-2; D call uncertain. The sequencing sample was made of PBMCs. CDR3 nucleotides: TGTGCCTGGAGTGTATACATTCAGGATAATGGCTACACCTTC. It encodes CAWSVYIQDNGYTF.